These 12 T cell receptor beta chains share one sample of origin, sequenced in a study of graft-versus-host responses after intestinal transplantation. Clones were read by immunoSEQ multiplex PCR, and TCRdb kept only the in-frame ones, dropping some. The sample lists under 9,000 clones, 20% to 30% seen once, with 4% to 5.5% in the top ten. Sequencing was performed on alloreactive CD4+ T cells from a mixed lymphocyte reaction culture, taken before intestinal transplant. The subset is: CFSE-low proliferating T cells sorted from roughly 6-day pre-transplant mixed lymphocyte reaction (GvH or HvG direction). These receptors originate from a human patient who received an intestinal transplant.

The CDR3 DNA sequence: TGTGCCAGCAGCCGGCCGTACGCTGAGCAGTTCTTC. This sequence encodes CASSRPYAEQFF. This chain uses TRBV11-2 with TRBJ2-1; D is unresolved. The CDR3 spans 12 residues. Germline loops: CDR1 SGHAT, CDR2 FQNNGV. V was clipped by 5 bases and J by 9 bases, with 11 bases between them.

This clone was counted a single time. The chain uses TRBV27 and TRBJ1-1, with TRBD1 matching 8 bases. Germline assignment: CDR1 MNHEY and CDR2 SMNVEV (reference sequence). The CDR3 contains 14 residues. The trim removed 7 bases at V and 3 bases at J, leaving 7 bases unmatched. The chain's CDR3 is CASIPQGVYTEAFF. For the CDR3, the DNA is TGTGCCAGCATCCCACAGGGGGTATACACTGAAGCTTTCTTT.

This clone was seen a handful of times. The chain uses TRBV6-5 and TRBJ2-5; D call uncertain. This CDR3 is built from 12 residues. Looked up from germline, CDR1 is MNHEY and CDR2 is SVGAGI. With 1 base removed from V and 1 base from J, the gap between germline ends came to 1 base. The CDR3 nucleotides are TGTGCCAGCAGTTACTTCCAAGAGACCCAGTACTTC. Its protein product is CASSYFQETQYF.

This clone turned up a few times. V gene TRBV30 combines with J gene TRBJ2-7, with D tentatively TRBD1 (6 bases). V shed 2 bases and J shed 2 bases, with 10 bases lying between them. CDR3 length: 13 residues. In germline, CDR1 is GTSNPN, CDR2 SVGIG (reference sequence). This chain's CDR3 is CAWSSGQTYEQYF. The CDR3 nucleotides are TGTGCCTGGAGTTCAGGACAGACCTACGAGCAGTACTTC. The whole variable domain, remainder taken from reference TRBV30 and TRBJ2-7, is SQTIHQWPATLVQPVGSPLSLECTVEGTSNPNLYWYRQAAGRGLQLLFYSVGIGQISSEVPQNLSASRPQDRQFILSSKKLLLSDSGFYLCAWSSGQTYEQYFGPGTRLTVT.

This clone was observed a handful of times. The V call is TRBV4-2, the J call TRBJ2-5; D unclear. V lost 1 base and J 2 bases, leaving 5 bases between the germline ends. The V gene's germline CDR1 is LGHNA and CDR2 YNFKEQ. The CDR3 runs 13 residues. The CDR3 nucleotides read TGTGCCAGCAGCCAAGGAAGGCAAGAGACCCAGTACTTC. It translates to CASSQGRQETQYF.

The CDR3 DNA reads as TGTGCCAGCAGCTTAGTTCGGGGGGAGCACATGTTCTTC. Protein: CASSLVRGEHMFF. The rearrangement links TRBV7-4 to TRBJ2-1; 7 bases match TRBD2. This CDR3 has 13 amino acids. In germline, CDR1 is SGHVT, CDR2 SQSDAQ. Trimming took 1 base from V and 15 from J; bases not matched to a gene: 9.

This clone was detected only a few times. The gene calls are TRBV11-3 and TRBJ2-7, with 8 nucleotides matching TRBD2. With V trimmed by 3 bases and J by 2 bases, 3 bases remained unmatched. CDR1 and CDR2 (germline): SGHNT, YENEEA. The CDR3 consists of 14 residues. CDR3 amino acids: CASSLNSGTYEQYF. CDR3 bases: TGTGCCAGCAGCTTGAATAGCGGGACCTACGAGCAGTACTTC.

A few counts support this clone. The chain couples TRBV28 to TRBJ2-3; the D gene could be TRBD1 or TRBD2 (5 bases each). The CDR3 is made up of 17 amino acids. CDR1 and CDR2 (germline): MDHEN, SYDVKM. The V and J ends lost 2 bases and 1 base respectively, with 16 bases between them. CDR3 residues: CASSLTGPGRRTDTQYF. Here the CDR3 DNA reads TGTGCCAGCAGTTTAACGGGGCCTGGGCGCCGCACAGATACGCAGTATTTT.

This clone was seen only a few times. This rearrangement joins TRBV7-4 to TRBJ1-1; tentatively, D is TRBD1 (5 bases). The V end was cut by 5 bases, the J end by 4 bases, with 14 bases between. The CDR3 covers 14 residues. Germline CDR1 SGHVT, CDR2 SQSDAQ. CDR3 in DNA: TGTGCCAGCAGCGGACTAGGGGACGGCACTGAAGCTTTCTTT. Encoded protein: CASSGLGDGTEAFF. Variable domain in full (rest from reference TRBV7-4 and TRBJ1-1): GAGVSQSPRYKVAKRGRDVALRCDSISGHVTLYWYRQTLGQGSEVLTYSQSDAQRDKSGRPSGRFSAERPERSVSTLKIQRTEQGDSAVYLCASSGLGDGTEAFFGQGTRLTVV.

This clone is medium-sized within its sample. V and J are TRBV29-1 and TRBJ2-1; TRBD2 aligns across 8 bases. The CDR3 has 12 residues. The germline CDR1 and CDR2 sequences are SQVTM and ANQGSEA. CDR3 protein: CTGGESYNEQFF. CDR3 nucleotides: TGCACCGGGGGGGAATCCTACAATGAGCAGTTCTTC.

This chain connects TRBV11-2 to TRBJ2-1, with 11 bases fitting TRBD2. The V gene end was trimmed by 4 bases and the J gene end by 7 bases; junction bases not matched to a gene: 9. Germline V lookup: CDR1 SGHAT, CDR2 FQNNGV. The CDR3 length is 16 residues. DNA of the CDR3: TGTGCCAGCAGCTCTACTTCACTAGCGGGAGAAAATGAGCAGTTCTTC. Amino acid sequence: CASSSTSLAGENEQFF.

This sequence joins TRBV28 and TRBJ2-2; tentatively, D is TRBD1 (5 bases). Germline V gene sequence: CDR1 MDHEN, CDR2 SYDVKM. Trimming stripped 6 bases from V and 5 bases from J, with 10 bases between. This CDR3 has 13 amino acids. CDR3 in DNA: TGTGCCAGCAGGTGGGGCGAGACCGGGGAGCTGTTTTTT. Amino acid sequence: CASRWGETGELFF.